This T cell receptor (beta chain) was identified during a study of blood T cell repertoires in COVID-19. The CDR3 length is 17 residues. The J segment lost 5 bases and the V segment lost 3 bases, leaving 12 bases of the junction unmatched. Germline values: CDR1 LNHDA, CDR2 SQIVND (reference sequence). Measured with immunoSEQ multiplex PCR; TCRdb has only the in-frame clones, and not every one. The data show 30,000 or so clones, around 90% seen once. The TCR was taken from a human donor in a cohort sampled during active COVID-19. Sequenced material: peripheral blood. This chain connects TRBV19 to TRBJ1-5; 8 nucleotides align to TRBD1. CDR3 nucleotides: TGTGCCAGTAGTATGATGGGACAGGCAAAGCTTCATCAGCCCCAGCATTTT. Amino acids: CASSMMGQAKLHQPQHF.